Here is one TCR beta chain with its context. This entry comes from a study of PD-L1 blockade in urothelial cancer. Study-wide context: About 90% of the roughly 29 patients were men with bladder-origin urothelial cancer.

Disease in patients was locally advanced or metastatic urothelial carcinoma. Libraries were prepared by immunoSEQ multiplex PCR; TCRdb keeps only in-frame clonotypes and omits some of them. The sample includes 35,000 to 50,000 clones, 81% of them seen just once. The V end lost 5 bases, the J end lost 1 base, and 11 bases lay between the germline ends. Germline CDR1 reads GTSNPN; CDR2 reads SVGIG (reference sequence). The CDR3 loop spans 13 amino acids. This TCR derives from a man aged 65 to 85 with urothelial cancer. V and J are TRBV30 and TRBJ2-5; the D gene is possibly TRBD2 (5 bases). Sequencing used PBMCs, obtained around atezolizumab (anti-PD-L1) treatment. As DNA, the CDR3 is TGTGCCTGGGGGGTGACTACCCAAGAGACCCAGTACTTC. Its protein product is CAWGVTTQETQYF.